The TCR beta chain under discussion was sequenced for a study of T-cell memory formation after mild COVID-19. To note about this clonotype: As yet, its antigen is unknown.

Trimming left V 5 bases short and J 2 bases short, with 12 bases between. This CDR3 region has 15 residues. CDR1 MRHNA and CDR2 SNTAGT come from the germline V gene. The 5'RACE method, run with constant-segment primers, produced TCR alpha and TCR beta cDNA libraries (carrying sample barcodes and UMIs). TCRdb redid the calling of the 5' RACE reads with MiXCR, one entry per CDR3 protein. The sample has about 49,000 distinct CDR3 sequences, over 6.5% seen once; the top ten hold roughly 1.5%. General study points: Pre-infection memory already had some responding clones, implying cross-reactive memory joined.

The source is a young man who had mild COVID-19 (a few samples of this study predate the infection). Cell type and time point are not known. The specimen was PBMCs or a T cell subset sorted from them (not recorded which). This chain joins TRBV6-4 and TRBJ2-2; tentative D call: TRBD1 (5 bases). In DNA form, the CDR3 reads TGTGCCAGCAGTCTCGGACATCTTAACACCGGGGAGCTGTTTTTT. This codes for CASSLGHLNTGELFF.